Each of the 32 T cell receptor beta chains below was sequenced from the same sample in a study of radiation and T cells in renal cell carcinoma. As to treatment: 15 Gy SBRT to primary tumor, nephrectomy 4 weeks later. TCRdb's table, derived via immunoSEQ multiplex PCR, lists solely in-frame clones and lacks some. The sample records 15,000 to 20,000 clones, around 50% being singletons. The sequencing here drew on tumor tissue, taken from a patient whose treatment included radiotherapy and nephrectomy. The receptor source for this set is a man aged 50 to 59 with renal cell carcinoma.

The table lists this clone with many counts. This sequence joins TRBV7-2 and TRBJ1-3; 7 nucleotides line up with TRBD1. V lost 2 bases and J lost 2; bases outside the gene matches: 0. Germline V gives CDR1 SGHTA, CDR2 FQGNSA. The CDR3 extends over 14 amino acids. The CDR3 nucleotides are TGTGCCAGCAGCTTACAGGGGGCTGGAAACACCATATATTTT. The encoded protein is CASSLQGAGNTIYF.

The chain couples TRBV30 to TRBJ2-7; the D gene could be TRBD1 or TRBD2 (5 bases each). From germline, CDR1 is GTSNPN and CDR2 SVGIG (reference sequence). CDR3 length equals 14 residues. V lost 2 bases, J lost 2 bases, and 13 bases lay in between. CDR3 residues: CAWSPGTVTYEQYF. As DNA, the CDR3 is TGTGCCTGGAGTCCCGGGACGGTAACCTACGAGCAGTACTTC.

The rearrangement uses TRBV7-9 and TRBJ1-2; D remains unclear. V dropped 5 bases and J dropped 7 bases, with 20 bases sitting between them. The CDR3 covers 15 residues. The germline V gene encodes CDR1 SEHNR and CDR2 FQNEAQ (reference sequence). CDR3 residues: CASSLDMTTIGGYTF. The CDR3 nucleotides are TGTGCCAGCAGCCTTGACATGACTACTATAGGTGGCTACACCTTC.

This clone was counted only a few times. This chain uses TRBV2 with TRBJ2-7; D might be TRBD1 (6 bases). This CDR3 has 11 residues. Trimming removed 6 bases from V and 3 bases from J, with 6 bases in between. Per the germline V gene, CDR1 is SNHLY and CDR2 is FYNNEI. CDR3 sequence: CASSRGYEQYF. The CDR3 DNA is TGTGCCAGCAGCAGGGGCTACGAGCAGTACTTC.

V gene TRBV9 combines with J gene TRBJ2-7, with TRBD1 matching 7 bases. The CDR3 covers 15 residues. Germline V gene sequence: CDR1 SGDLS, CDR2 YYNGEE. Trimming took 0 bases from V and 4 from J; bases not matched to a gene: 7. The CDR3 loop reads CASSVGLGTAYEQYF. In DNA form, the CDR3 reads TGTGCCAGCAGCGTAGGATTGGGGACAGCGTACGAGCAGTACTTC.

The chain is built from TRBV7-8 and TRBJ2-7; 7 bases align to TRBD1. Looked up from germline, CDR1 is SGHVS and CDR2 is FQNEAQ. The CDR3 covers 14 residues. The junction had 5 bases not matched to a gene; V was cut back by 1 base and J by 5 bases. CDR3: CASSLGPGGHEQYF. The DNA of the CDR3 is TGTGCCAGCAGCTTAGGCCCAGGGGGACACGAGCAGTACTTC.

The rearrangement joins TRBV19 to TRBJ2-3; no firm D call. Germline V lookup: CDR1 LNHDA, CDR2 SQIVND (reference sequence). The CDR3 spans 14 residues. V was clipped by 8 bases and J by 2 bases, with 14 bases between them. The CDR3 bases are TGTGCCAGTCGAGTGGGTAGAGACACAGATACGCAGTATTTT. It is translated as CASRVGRDTDTQYF.

V is TRBV6-5 and J is TRBJ2-7; D uncertain. CDR3 length equals 14 residues. Trimming pared 0 bases from V and 6 bases from J, leaving 12 bases between. Germline-derived CDR1 and CDR2 are MNHEY and SVGAGI. CDR3 sequence: CASSYSARAREQYF. In DNA form, the CDR3 reads TGTGCCAGCAGTTACTCTGCCCGAGCCCGCGAGCAGTACTTC.

The chain has TRBV6-5 and TRBJ1-2, with a weak D call TRBD1 (5 bases). The V end was cut by 2 bases, the J end by 4 bases, with 8 bases between. This CDR3 is 13 amino acids long. Germline V gives CDR1 MNHEY, CDR2 SVGAGI. This CDR3 is CASSYRGLYGYTF. The CDR3 bases are TGTGCCAGCAGTTACAGGGGCCTCTATGGCTACACCTTC.

The V and J genes are TRBV7-9 and TRBJ2-7; TRBD1 might be the D (6 bases). V was shortened by 5 bases and J by 3 bases, with 14 bases between the two germline ends. The CDR3 length is 14 residues. CDR1 is SEHNR and CDR2 is FQNEAQ in the germline V gene (reference sequence). The CDR3 region is CASSRRQDNYEQYF. DNA of the CDR3: TGTGCCAGCAGCCGCCGACAGGATAACTACGAGCAGTACTTC.

The V gene is TRBV5-1, the J gene TRBJ2-1; TRBD1 aligns across 11 bases. The CDR3 sequence is 15 residues long. The germline V gene encodes CDR1 SGHRS and CDR2 YFSETQ. V dropped 2 bases and J dropped 7; count of bases not matched to a gene: 5. CDR3 DNA: TGCGCCAGCAGCTTTTCGGACAGGGGGCAGAATGAGCAGTTCTTC. Translating gives CASSFSDRGQNEQFF.

The rearrangement links TRBV4-2 to TRBJ1-3; no definite D call. V was trimmed by 4 bases and J by 0 bases, leaving 16 bases between them. Germline values: CDR1 LGHNA, CDR2 YNFKEQ. The CDR3 spans 17 residues. The DNA of the CDR3 is TGTGCCAGCAGCCGGAGGAGTGGAAGGGACTCTGGAAACACCATATATTTT. It translates to CASSRRSGRDSGNTIYF.

This clone has more than one count but fewer than ten. The rearrangement links TRBV27 to TRBJ1-2; no reliable D call. The germline CDR1 and CDR2 sequences are MNHEY and SMNVEV (reference sequence). V dropped 5 bases and J dropped 4 bases, with 8 bases sitting between them. The CDR3 is 12 amino acids. CDR3 nucleotide sequence: TGTGCCAGCAGTAGGGAGGGCTATGGCTACACCTTC. It specifies CASSREGYGYTF.

The chain joins TRBV18 to TRBJ1-1; perhaps TRBD1 as D (6 bases). Germline CDR1 reads KGHSH; CDR2 reads LQKENI. The V gene lost 6 bases and the J gene lost 11 bases, with 19 bases spanning the gap. CDR3 length: 13 amino acids. The CDR3 loop reads CASSEGQHEGAFF. For the CDR3, the DNA is TGTGCCAGCTCGGAAGGACAGCATGAAGGGGCTTTCTTT.

This clone showed up just once. The chain employs TRBV5-5 and TRBJ1-2, with 7 nucleotides matching TRBD1. Germline values: CDR1 SGHKS, CDR2 YYEKEE (reference sequence). Unmatched junction bases numbered 12, after V lost 5 bases and J lost 5 bases. This CDR3 is 15 amino acids long. In DNA, the CDR3 is TGTGCCAGCAGGGAGAGTGTGGGACAGAGTTATGGCTACACCTTC. This encodes CASRESVGQSYGYTF.

The CDR3 DNA reads TGTGCCAGCAGAATCGGGACAGGGGTTCCAGAGACCCAGTACTTC. Translated, it gives CASRIGTGVPETQYF. The chain recombines TRBV25-1 with TRBJ2-5, with TRBD1 matching over 10 bases. Germline V gene lookup returns CDR1 MGHDK and CDR2 SYGVNS. The V and J ends lost 6 bases and 4 bases, in that order; junction bases with no gene match: 8. The CDR3 is made up of 15 amino acids.

V and J are TRBV28 and TRBJ2-2, with 11 bases aligning to TRBD1. CDR1 is MDHEN, CDR2 SYDVKM, per germline. The CDR3 runs 14 residues. The DNA of the CDR3 is TGTGCTACTTCGGGACAGGGGGTTTCTGGGGAGCTGTTTTTT. It specifies CATSGQGVSGELFF.

The genes are TRBV4-3 and TRBJ1-1; TRBD1 is a possible D gene (6 bases). V was shortened by 0 bases and J by 5 bases, with 13 bases between the two germline ends. The CDR3 covers 15 residues. The germline gives CDR1 LGHNA, CDR2 YSLEER. CDR3 residues: CASSQDIGGLTEAFF. The CDR3 nucleotides are TGCGCCAGCAGCCAAGATATAGGGGGGTTAACTGAAGCTTTCTTT.

This chain links TRBV2 with TRBJ2-7; 8 bases are shared with TRBD2. The CDR3 totals 14 residues. The germline V gene encodes CDR1 SNHLY and CDR2 FYNNEI. V lost 2 bases, J lost 2 bases, and 2 bases stayed unmatched. CDR3 DNA sequence: TGTGCCAGCAGTGAATCGGGACTAGCCTACGAGCAGTACTTC. Translated, it gives CASSESGLAYEQYF.

V usage is TRBV2 and J usage is TRBJ1-2, with 10 bases matching TRBD1. CDR1 is SNHLY and CDR2 is FYNNEI in the germline V gene. The trim removed 8 bases at V and 7 bases at J, leaving 7 bases unmatched. The CDR3 extends over 13 amino acids. The CDR3 DNA sequence: TGTGCCAGCCGCGACAGGGGGCAGGCTGGCTACACCTTC. Its translation is CASRDRGQAGYTF.

The gene calls are TRBV28 and TRBJ2-6; 8 nucleotides line up with TRBD1. Germline-derived CDR1 and CDR2 are MDHEN and SYDVKM. CDR3 length: 16 amino acids. The V gene end was trimmed by 5 bases and the J gene end by 0 bases; junction bases not matched to a gene: 3. In DNA, the CDR3 is TGTGCCAGCAGTGGGACAGGCATCTCTGGGGCCAACGTCCTGACTTTC. Protein product: CASSGTGISGANVLTF.

The rearrangement uses TRBV9 and TRBJ2-3, with D possibly being TRBD1 or TRBD2 (6 bases each). V shed 0 bases and J shed 2 bases, with 13 bases lying between them. The CDR3 loop spans 16 amino acids. The germline V gene encodes CDR1 SGDLS and CDR2 YYNGEE. CDR3 nucleotide sequence: TGTGCCAGCAGCGTAGGGGTCGGGGGCTTCACAGATACGCAGTATTTT. Protein sequence: CASSVGVGGFTDTQYF.

This clone was observed a handful of times. The chain carries TRBV27 and TRBJ1-1; D unresolved. This CDR3 comprises 15 residues. V lost 0 bases and J 2 bases, leaving 10 bases between the germline ends. Germline CDR1 reads MNHEY; CDR2 reads SMNVEV (reference sequence). The CDR3 coding sequence is TGTGCCAGCAGTTTATCGTCGGGCCTCAACACTGAAGCTTTCTTT. It yields the protein CASSLSSGLNTEAFF.

The chain links TRBV7-6 to TRBJ2-5; D is unclear. The germline V gene has CDR1 SGHVS and CDR2 FNYEAQ. This CDR3 has 16 residues. V was clipped by 6 bases and J by 4 bases, with 21 bases between them. The CDR3 nucleotides are TGTGCCAGCAGTTCAGAAGTAGTTGTGCAAACAGAGACCCAGTACTTC. Translated: CASSSEVVVQTETQYF.

The J gene is TRBJ1-2, the V gene TRBV10-3; D gene unclear. Germline assignment: CDR1 ENHRY and CDR2 SYGVKD. The CDR3 has 14 amino acids. Trimming shortened V by 2 bases and J by 7 bases, and 14 bases separated the two germline ends. CDR3 nucleotide sequence: TGTGCCATCAGTGAGCTAATAGAAGGACGTGGCTACACCTTC. It encodes CAISELIEGRGYTF.

V usage is TRBV9 and J usage is TRBJ1-4, with D uncertain. The CDR3 sequence is 15 residues long. The germline CDR1 and CDR2 sequences are SGDLS and YYNGEE. Between the trimmed V and J ends, which lost 0 bases and 3 bases, there was a span of 9 bases. The CDR3 loop reads CASSVGLGANEKLFF. The CDR3 DNA reads TGTGCCAGCAGCGTAGGGTTGGGAGCTAATGAAAAACTGTTTTTT.

This chain uses TRBV7-9 with TRBJ2-1; 10 bases agree with TRBD1. V was clipped by 5 bases and J by 9 bases; unmatched bases: 10. The CDR3 extends over 15 amino acids. Germline V gene data show CDR1 as SEHNR and CDR2 as FQNEAQ (reference sequence). The CDR3 bases are TGTGCCAGCAGCCAGAGACAGGGGGCTTACGGTGAGCAGTTCTTC. As protein: CASSQRQGAYGEQFF.

V and J are TRBV4-1 and TRBJ2-7; TRBD1 is a possible D gene (5 bases). This CDR3 contains 15 residues. Deletions cut 1 base from V and 4 bases from J, with 14 bases between. Germline V gives CDR1 MGHRA, CDR2 YSYEKL. CDR3 bases: TGCGCCAGCAGCCAAGGACAGACCCCCTCTTACGAGCAGTACTTC. It is translated as CASSQGQTPSYEQYF.

The rearrangement joins TRBV28 to TRBJ1-5; 7 bases align to TRBD1. CDR3 length: 14 residues. The germline CDR1 and CDR2 sequences are MDHEN and SYDVKM. V trimming: 7 bases; J trimming: 7 bases; junction bases outside the gene matches: 10. Here the CDR3 DNA reads TGTGCCAGCAATAGACAGGGCGACAGGCAGCCCCAGCATTTT. This sequence encodes CASNRQGDRQPQHF.

The chain couples TRBV11-2 to TRBJ2-7, with D uncertain. Germline-derived CDR1 and CDR2 are SGHAT and FQNNGV. V lost 5 bases and J lost 2, with 4 bases in between. This CDR3 contains 11 residues. CDR3 DNA sequence: TGTGCCAGCAGCACTACCTACGAGCAGTACTTC. Translation gives CASSTTYEQYF. Supplemented by reference TRBV11-2 and TRBJ2-7, the full variable domain reads EAGVAQSPRYKIIEKRQSVAFWCNPISGHATLYWYQQILGQGPKLLIQFQNNGVVDDSQLPKDRFSAERLKGVDSTLKIQPAKLEDSAVYLCASSTTYEQYFGPGTRLTVT.

The V gene is TRBV7-2, the J gene TRBJ1-6; perhaps TRBD1 as D (6 bases). V lost 8 bases and J 7 bases, leaving 12 bases between the germline ends. CDR3 length: 13 residues. Germline CDR1 and CDR2: SGHTA and FQGNSA. The CDR3 bases are TGTGCCAGCGGACGGGACATAAATTCACCCCTCCACTTT. This sequence encodes CASGRDINSPLHF.

This rearrangement joins TRBV7-9 to TRBJ1-6; no reliable D call. CDR1 is SEHNR and CDR2 is FQNEAQ in the germline V gene (reference sequence). CDR3 size: 15 residues. V lost 0 bases, J lost 7 bases, and 10 bases lay in between. The DNA of the CDR3 is TGTGCCAGCAGCTTAGCCGGGATTTCCAATTCACCCCTCCACTTT. The encoded protein is CASSLAGISNSPLHF. Combining the CDR3 with reference TRBV7-9 and TRBJ1-6 gives the whole variable domain DTGVSQNPRHKITKRGQNVTFRCDPISEHNRLYWYRQTLGQGPEFLTYFQNEAQLEKSRLLSDRFSAERPKGSFSTLEIQRTEQGDSAMYLCASSLAGISNSPLHFGNGTRLTVT.